The 9 T cell receptor beta chains given below trace back to one sample, sequenced in a study of blood T cells in healthy people across ages. Alongside a J-beta primer mix, a sample-barcoded 5' primer served in a second PCR lasting about 7 to 12 cycles. In TCRdb, the 5' RACE reads were re-called with MiXCR into one record per CDR3 protein. The sample records approximately 790,000 distinct CDR3 sequences, 62% being singletons. Source material: blood. The receptors originated from a man between 25 and 39 years old in good health.

The chain uses TRBV4-2 and TRBJ2-7, with a tentative D call TRBD1 (5 bases). CDR3 size: 15 residues. The germline V gene encodes CDR1 LGHNA and CDR2 YNFKEQ. V was clipped by 0 bases and J by 4 bases, with 13 bases between them. CDR3 sequence reads: CASSQERQGWYEQYF. Here the CDR3 DNA reads TGTGCCAGCAGCCAAGAAAGGCAGGGCTGGTACGAGCAGTACTTC.

The gene calls are TRBV2 and TRBJ2-1; 9 bases fit TRBD1. With V trimmed by 4 bases and J by 9 bases, 7 bases remained unmatched. CDR3 length: 14 amino acids. Germline lookup yields CDR1 SNHLY and CDR2 FYNNEI. As DNA, the CDR3 is TGTGCCAGCAGTGGGGGACAGGGCAGGCGTGAGCAGTTCTTC. Its translation is CASSGGQGRREQFF.

The chain carries TRBV7-2 and TRBJ2-7, with a tentative D call TRBD1 (5 bases). V lost 3 bases and J lost 6, with 15 bases in between. The CDR3 loop spans 14 amino acids. CDR1 and CDR2 (germline): SGHTA, FQGNSA. The CDR3 bases are TGTGCCAGCAGCTTTATCGACAGTGGCGGCGAGCAGTACTTC. Residues: CASSFIDSGGEQYF.

V and J are TRBV20-1 and TRBJ2-3; D ambiguous. V shed 3 bases and J shed 0 bases, with 10 bases lying between them. The CDR3 runs to 14 residues. CDR1 is DFQATT and CDR2 is SNEGSKA in the germline V gene (reference sequence). The CDR3 bases are TGCAGTGCTAGTGATTTCATCAGCACAGATACGCAGTATTTT. It is translated as CSASDFISTDTQYF.

This clonotype was seen more than once but under ten times. The chain joins TRBV12-3 or TRBV12-4 to TRBJ2-3; D is ambiguous. Trimming removed 5 bases from V and 6 bases from J, with 9 bases in between. The CDR3 loop spans 12 amino acids. This chain's CDR3 is CASSPTPDTQYF. In DNA, the CDR3 is TGTGCCAGCAGTCCGACTCCCGATACGCAGTATTTT.

The chain uses TRBV3-1 and TRBJ1-2; weak D call: TRBD1 (6 bases). Deletions cut 0 bases from V and 4 bases from J, with 18 bases between. Germline values: CDR1 LGHDT, CDR2 YNNKEL (reference sequence). The CDR3 sequence is 17 residues long. CDR3 sequence reads: CASSQDRRGQAFYGYTF. The CDR3 DNA is TGTGCCAGCAGCCAAGATCGCCGGGGACAAGCATTCTATGGCTACACCTTC.

J is TRBJ2-5 and V is TRBV6-5, with 7 bases that match TRBD1. Germline CDR1 reads MNHEY; CDR2 reads SVGAGI. CDR3 size: 13 residues. V dropped 6 bases and J dropped 2; count of bases not matched to a gene: 3. Written as DNA, the CDR3 is TGTGCCAGCAGACTGGGACAGCAAGAGACCCAGTACTTC. It is translated as CASRLGQQETQYF.

V and J are TRBV6-6 and TRBJ2-1, with 10 bases that match TRBD2. The CDR3 loop spans 16 amino acids. CDR1 MNHNY and CDR2 SVGAGI come from the germline V gene (reference sequence). V dropped 5 bases and J dropped 4; count of bases not matched to a gene: 8. CDR3 in DNA: TGTGCCAGCAGTGCTGGACTAGCGGTCACTTACAATGAGCAGTTCTTC. Residues: CASSAGLAVTYNEQFF.

This chain links TRBV5-1 with TRBJ2-5; 8 nucleotides align to TRBD1. From germline, CDR1 is SGHRS and CDR2 YFSETQ. J lost 5 bases, V lost 3 bases, and 6 bases had no gene match. The CDR3 has 14 amino acids. CDR3 DNA: TGCGCCAGCAGCTCGTCAGGGGGCGTTGAGACCCAGTACTTC. The encoded protein is CASSSSGGVETQYF.